This TCR beta chain was retrieved from a study of T cells after yellow fever vaccination. Overall study context: The authors prepared low-cell-number fractions using SMART-Seq v4 Ultra Low Input.

This CDR3 contains 15 residues. Losses at the gene ends were 6 bases for V and 5 bases for J; bases not matched to a gene: 10. From the 5' RACE reads, TCRdb called clonotypes with MiXCR, one entry per CDR3 protein. The table has some 160,000 distinct CDR3 sequences, approximately 9.9% seen once. The receptor's source is a young man who received the YFV17D yellow fever vaccine. This chain connects TRBV12-3 or TRBV12-4 to TRBJ2-3; 8 bases align to TRBD2. The sequenced sample was CD8+ T cells sorted from PBMCs, obtained 45 days after the yellow fever booster vaccination. CDR3 amino acids: CASSPGGGPGDTQYF. The CDR3 bases are TGTGCCAGCAGCCCGGGGGGGGGGCCAGGAGATACGCAGTATTTT.